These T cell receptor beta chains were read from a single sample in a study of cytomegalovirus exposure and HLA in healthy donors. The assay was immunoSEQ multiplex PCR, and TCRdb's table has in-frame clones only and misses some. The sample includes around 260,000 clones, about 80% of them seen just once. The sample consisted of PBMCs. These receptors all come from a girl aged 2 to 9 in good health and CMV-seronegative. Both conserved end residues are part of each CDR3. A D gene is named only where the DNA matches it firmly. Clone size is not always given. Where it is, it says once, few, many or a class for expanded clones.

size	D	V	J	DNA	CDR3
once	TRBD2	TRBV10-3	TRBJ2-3	TGTGCCATCAGTGAGCGGGGGGGCGGAACAGATACGCAGTATTTT	CAISERGGGTDTQYF
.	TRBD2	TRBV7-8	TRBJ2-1	TGTGCCAGCAGCTCATCAGGGACTAGCGGGGCCTACGAGCAGTTCTTC	CASSSSGTSGAYEQFF
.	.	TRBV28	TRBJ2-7	TGTGCCAGCAGTTTAGTAAGGACAGTTACTAAAAGCGAGCAGTACTTC	CASSLVRTVTKSEQYF
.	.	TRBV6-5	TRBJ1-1	TGTGCCAGCAGTTACGGTCCGCACAGGGCGAACACTGAAGCTTTCTTT	CASSYGPHRANTEAFF
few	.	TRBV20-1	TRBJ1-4	TGCAGTGTACAGGGAAATGAAAAACTGTTTTTT	CSVQGNEKLFF
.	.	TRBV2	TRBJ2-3	TGTGCCAGCCCAGGGTCTCGCGCCCCAGATACGCAGTATTTT	CASPGSRAPDTQYF
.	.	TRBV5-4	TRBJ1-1	TGTGCCAGCAGCTTATCTGGGACATCGAACACTGAAGCTTTCTTT	CASSLSGTSNTEAFF
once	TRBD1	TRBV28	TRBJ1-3	TGTGCCAGTTTAAGACAGGGGGCTGGAAACACCATATATTTT	CASLRQGAGNTIYF
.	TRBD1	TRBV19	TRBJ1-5	TGTGCCAGTAGTATATTGGGGGACAGTAGCAATCAGCCCCAGCATTTT	CASSILGDSSNQPQHF
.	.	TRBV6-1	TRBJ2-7	TGTGCCAGCAGTGAAATTACAGGGCCCTACGAGCAGTACTTC	CASSEITGPYEQYF
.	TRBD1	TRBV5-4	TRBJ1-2	TGTGCCAGCAGCCAGGGACAGGAGAGCATCTATGGCTACACCTTC	CASSQGQESIYGYTF
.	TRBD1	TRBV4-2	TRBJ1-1	TGTGCCAGCAGCCAAGGGAAAACGACAGGGGACCTAGACTACACTGAAGCTTTCTTT	CASSQGKTTGDLDYTEAFF
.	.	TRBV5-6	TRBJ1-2	TGTGCCAGCAGCAGTGGCACACGCGGCTACACCTTC	CASSSGTRGYTF
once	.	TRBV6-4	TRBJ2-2	TGTGCCAGCAGTGGCCCTGGGACTGTTGCGAACACCGGGGAGCTGTTTTTT	CASSGPGTVANTGELFF
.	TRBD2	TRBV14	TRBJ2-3	TGTGCCAGCAGCCACGGACTAGCATGGGGGGCAGATACGCAGTATTTT	CASSHGLAWGADTQYF
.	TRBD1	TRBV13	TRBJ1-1	TGTGCCAGCAGCTTAACGCCCGGGACAGGGAGAGCTGGGAACGAAGCTTTCTTT	CASSLTPGTGRAGNEAFF
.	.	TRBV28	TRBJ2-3	TGTGCCAGCAGATCGACGAGGCATACGCAGTATTTT	CASRSTRHTQYF
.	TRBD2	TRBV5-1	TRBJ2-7	TGCGCCAGCAGCTTGGCACCGGGACTAGCGGGGGGGCCCAGGGAGCAGTACTTC	CASSLAPGLAGGPREQYF
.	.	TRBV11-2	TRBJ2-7	TGTGCCAGCAGCTCGGACGGGAGCTCCTACGAGCAGTACTTC	CASSSDGSSYEQYF
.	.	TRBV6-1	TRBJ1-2	TGTGCCAGCAGTGAGACTGGGGGCGTCGGCTATGGCTACACCTTC	CASSETGGVGYGYTF
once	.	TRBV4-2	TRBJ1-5	TGTGCCAGCAGCCACGGGTGGGGAGGCAATCAGCCCCAGCATTTT	CASSHGWGGNQPQHF
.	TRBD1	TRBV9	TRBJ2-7	TGTGCCAGCAGCGGCGGGACAGGGGGGTACGAGCAGTACTTC	CASSGGTGGYEQYF
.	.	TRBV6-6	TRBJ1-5	TGTGCCAGCAGTCCAGGACAGTCGCAGCCCCAGCATTTT	CASSPGQSQPQHF
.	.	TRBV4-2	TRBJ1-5	TGTGCCAGCAGCCCACAGGAGGGGATTGGGAATCAGCCCCAGCATTTT	CASSPQEGIGNQPQHF
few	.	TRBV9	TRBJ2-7	TGTGCCAGCAGCGAGGGCGGGATCGGTAACTTTTACGAGCAGTACTTC	CASSEGGIGNFYEQYF
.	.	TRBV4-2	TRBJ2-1	TGTGCCAGCAGCCAAGATAACAGGGTACGTGAGCAGTTCTTC	CASSQDNRVREQFF